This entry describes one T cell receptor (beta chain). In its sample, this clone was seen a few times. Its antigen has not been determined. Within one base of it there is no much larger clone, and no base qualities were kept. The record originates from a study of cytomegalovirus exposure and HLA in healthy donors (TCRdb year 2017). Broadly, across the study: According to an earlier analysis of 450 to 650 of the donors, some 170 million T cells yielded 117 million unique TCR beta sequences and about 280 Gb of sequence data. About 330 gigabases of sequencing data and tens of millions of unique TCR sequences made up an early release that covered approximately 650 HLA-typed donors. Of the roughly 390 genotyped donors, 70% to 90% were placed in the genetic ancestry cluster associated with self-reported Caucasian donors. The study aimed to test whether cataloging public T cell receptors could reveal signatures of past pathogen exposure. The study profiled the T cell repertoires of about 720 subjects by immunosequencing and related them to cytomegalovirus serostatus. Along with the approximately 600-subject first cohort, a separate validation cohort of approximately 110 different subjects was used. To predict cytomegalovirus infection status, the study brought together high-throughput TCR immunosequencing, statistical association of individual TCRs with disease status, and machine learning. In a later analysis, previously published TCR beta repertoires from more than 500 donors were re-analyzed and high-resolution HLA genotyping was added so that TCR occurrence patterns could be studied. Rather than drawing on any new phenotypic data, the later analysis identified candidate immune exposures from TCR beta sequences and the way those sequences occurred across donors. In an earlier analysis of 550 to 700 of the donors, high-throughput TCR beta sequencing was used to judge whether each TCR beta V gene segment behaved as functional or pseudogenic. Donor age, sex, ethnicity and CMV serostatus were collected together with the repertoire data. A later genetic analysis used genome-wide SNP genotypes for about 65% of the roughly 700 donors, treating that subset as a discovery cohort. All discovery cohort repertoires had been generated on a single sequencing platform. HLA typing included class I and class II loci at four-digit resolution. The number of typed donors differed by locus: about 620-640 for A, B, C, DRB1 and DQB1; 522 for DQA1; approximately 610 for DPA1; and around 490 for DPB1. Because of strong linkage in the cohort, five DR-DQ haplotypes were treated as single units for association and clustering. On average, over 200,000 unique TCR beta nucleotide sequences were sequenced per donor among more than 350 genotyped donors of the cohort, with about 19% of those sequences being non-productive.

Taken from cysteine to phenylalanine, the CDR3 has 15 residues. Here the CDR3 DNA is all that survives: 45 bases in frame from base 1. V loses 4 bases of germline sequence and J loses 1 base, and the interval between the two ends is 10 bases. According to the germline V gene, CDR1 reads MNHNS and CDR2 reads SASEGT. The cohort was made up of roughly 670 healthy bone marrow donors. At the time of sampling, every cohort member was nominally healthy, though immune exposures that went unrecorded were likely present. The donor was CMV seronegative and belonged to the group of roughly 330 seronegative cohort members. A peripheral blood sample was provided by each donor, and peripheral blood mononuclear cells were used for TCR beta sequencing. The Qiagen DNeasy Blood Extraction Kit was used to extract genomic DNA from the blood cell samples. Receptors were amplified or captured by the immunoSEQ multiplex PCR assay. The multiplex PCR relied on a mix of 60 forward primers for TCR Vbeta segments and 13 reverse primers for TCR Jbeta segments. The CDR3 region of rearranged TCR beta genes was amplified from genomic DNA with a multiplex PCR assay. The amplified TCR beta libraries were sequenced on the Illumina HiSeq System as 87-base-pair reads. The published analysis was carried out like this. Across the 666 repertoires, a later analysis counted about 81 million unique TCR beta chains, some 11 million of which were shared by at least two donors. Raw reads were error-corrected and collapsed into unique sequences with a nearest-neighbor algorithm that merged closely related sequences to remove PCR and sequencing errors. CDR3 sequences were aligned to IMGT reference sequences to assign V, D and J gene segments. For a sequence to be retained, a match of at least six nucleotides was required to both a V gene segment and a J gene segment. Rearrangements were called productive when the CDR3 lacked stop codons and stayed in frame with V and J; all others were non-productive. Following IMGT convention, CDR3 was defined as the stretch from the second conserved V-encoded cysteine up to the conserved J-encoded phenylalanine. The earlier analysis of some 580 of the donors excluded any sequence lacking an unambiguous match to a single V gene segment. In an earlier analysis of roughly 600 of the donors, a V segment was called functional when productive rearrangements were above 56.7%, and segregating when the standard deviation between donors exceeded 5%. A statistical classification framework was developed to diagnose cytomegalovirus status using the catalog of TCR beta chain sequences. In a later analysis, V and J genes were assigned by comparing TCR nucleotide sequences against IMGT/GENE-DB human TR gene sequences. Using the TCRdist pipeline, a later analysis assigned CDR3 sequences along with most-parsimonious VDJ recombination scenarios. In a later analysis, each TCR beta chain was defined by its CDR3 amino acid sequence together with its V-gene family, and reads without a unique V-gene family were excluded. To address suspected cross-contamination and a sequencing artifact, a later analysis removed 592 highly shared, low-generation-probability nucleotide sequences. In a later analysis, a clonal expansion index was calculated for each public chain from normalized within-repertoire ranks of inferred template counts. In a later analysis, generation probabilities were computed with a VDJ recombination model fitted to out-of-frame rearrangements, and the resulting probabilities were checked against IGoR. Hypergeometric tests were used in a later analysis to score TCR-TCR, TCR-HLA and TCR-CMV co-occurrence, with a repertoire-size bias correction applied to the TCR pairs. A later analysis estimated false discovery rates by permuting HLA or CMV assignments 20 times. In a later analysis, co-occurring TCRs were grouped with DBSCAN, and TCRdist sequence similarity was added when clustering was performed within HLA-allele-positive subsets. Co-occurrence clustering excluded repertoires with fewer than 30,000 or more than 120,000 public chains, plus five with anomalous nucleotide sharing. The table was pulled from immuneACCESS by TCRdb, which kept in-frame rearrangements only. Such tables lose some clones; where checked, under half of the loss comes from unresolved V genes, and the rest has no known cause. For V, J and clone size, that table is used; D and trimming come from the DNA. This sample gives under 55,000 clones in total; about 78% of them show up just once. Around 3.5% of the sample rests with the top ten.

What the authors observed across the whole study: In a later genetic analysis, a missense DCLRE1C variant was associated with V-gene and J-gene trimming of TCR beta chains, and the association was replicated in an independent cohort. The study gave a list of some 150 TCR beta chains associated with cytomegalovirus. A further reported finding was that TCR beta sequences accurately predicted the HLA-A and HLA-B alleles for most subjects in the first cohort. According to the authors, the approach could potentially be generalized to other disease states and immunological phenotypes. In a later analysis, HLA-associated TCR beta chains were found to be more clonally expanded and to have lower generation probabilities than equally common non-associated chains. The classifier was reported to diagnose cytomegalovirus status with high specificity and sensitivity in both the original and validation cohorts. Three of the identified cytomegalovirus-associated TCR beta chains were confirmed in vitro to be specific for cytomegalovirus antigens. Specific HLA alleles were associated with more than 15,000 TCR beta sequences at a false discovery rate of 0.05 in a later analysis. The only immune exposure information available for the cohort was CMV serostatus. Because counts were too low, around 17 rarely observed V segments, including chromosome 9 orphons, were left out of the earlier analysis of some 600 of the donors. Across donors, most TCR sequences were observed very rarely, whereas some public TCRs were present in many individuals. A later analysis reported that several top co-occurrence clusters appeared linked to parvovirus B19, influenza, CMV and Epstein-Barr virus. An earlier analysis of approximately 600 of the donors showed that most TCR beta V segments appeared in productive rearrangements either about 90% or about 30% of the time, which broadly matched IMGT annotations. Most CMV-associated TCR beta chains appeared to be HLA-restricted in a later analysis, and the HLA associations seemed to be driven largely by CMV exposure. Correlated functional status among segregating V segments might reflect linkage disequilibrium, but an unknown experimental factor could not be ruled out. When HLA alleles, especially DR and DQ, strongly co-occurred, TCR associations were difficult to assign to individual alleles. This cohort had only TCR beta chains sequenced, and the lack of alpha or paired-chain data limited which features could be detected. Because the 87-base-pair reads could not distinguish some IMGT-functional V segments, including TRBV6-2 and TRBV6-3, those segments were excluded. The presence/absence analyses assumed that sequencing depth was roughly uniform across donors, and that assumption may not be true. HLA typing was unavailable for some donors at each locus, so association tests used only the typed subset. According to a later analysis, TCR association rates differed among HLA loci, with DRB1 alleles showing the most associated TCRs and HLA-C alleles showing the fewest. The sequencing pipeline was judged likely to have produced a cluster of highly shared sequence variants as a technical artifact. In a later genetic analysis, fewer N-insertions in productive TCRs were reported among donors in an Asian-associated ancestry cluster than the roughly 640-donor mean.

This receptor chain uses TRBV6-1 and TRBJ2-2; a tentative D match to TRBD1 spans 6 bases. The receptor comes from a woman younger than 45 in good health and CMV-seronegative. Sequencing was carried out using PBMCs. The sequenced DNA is TGTGCCAGCAGTGCGGTGACAGGGAACACCGGGGAGCTGTTTTTT. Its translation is CASSAVTGNTGELFF.